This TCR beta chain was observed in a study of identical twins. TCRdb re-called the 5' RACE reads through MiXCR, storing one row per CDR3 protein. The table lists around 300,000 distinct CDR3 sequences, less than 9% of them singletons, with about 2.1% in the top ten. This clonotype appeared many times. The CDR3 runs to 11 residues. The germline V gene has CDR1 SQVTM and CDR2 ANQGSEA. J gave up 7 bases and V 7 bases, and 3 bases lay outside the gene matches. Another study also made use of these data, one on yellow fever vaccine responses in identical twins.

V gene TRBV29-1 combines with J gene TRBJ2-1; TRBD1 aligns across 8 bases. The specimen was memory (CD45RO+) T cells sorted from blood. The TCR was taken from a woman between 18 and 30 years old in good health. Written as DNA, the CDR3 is TGCAGCGGTCGACAGGGGAATGAGCAGTTCTTC. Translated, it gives CSGRQGNEQFF.